These 29 T cell receptor beta chains came from one sample sequenced in a study of type 1 and type 2 diabetes patients. Genomic DNA was the PCR template. A primer set of 30 forward and 13 reverse primers amplified the CDR3. TCRdb re-called the multiplex PCR reads through MiXCR, storing one row per CDR3 protein. The top ten clones hold about an eighth of a sample with 250,000 to 300,000 distinct CDR3 sequences, around 50% of them seen once. Sequencing was carried out using peripheral blood mononuclear cells (PBMCs). The receptors were sampled from a man aged 18 to 30 with type 2 diabetes.

This chain links TRBV6-6 with TRBJ2-1; tentative D call: TRBD2 (5 bases). The germline CDR1 and CDR2 sequences are MNHNY and SVGAGI (reference sequence). CDR3 length equals 16 residues. V was shortened by 1 base and J by 6 bases, with 16 bases between the two germline ends. The CDR3 loop reads CASSYWHRDNLNEQFF. CDR3 DNA: TGTGCCAGCAGTTACTGGCACCGGGATAACCTCAATGAGCAGTTCTTC.

This clonotype showed up just a few times. The gene calls are TRBV28 and TRBJ1-2; no definite D call. Germline V CDR1 and CDR2: MDHEN, SYDVKM. Trimming cost V 2 bases and J 8 bases, with 6 bases left between them. The CDR3 is 11 residues long. The CDR3 protein is CASSLTVGYTF. CDR3 DNA: TGTGCCAGCAGTTTAACCGTAGGCTACACCTTC.

Here the CDR3 DNA reads TGTGCCAGCAGAGGAGACAGCTATGAGCAGTTCTTC. This encodes CASRGDSYEQFF. J is TRBJ2-1 and V is TRBV2; the D gene is possibly TRBD1 (5 bases). V lost 6 bases to trimming and J lost 8 bases, with 11 bases between them. The CDR3 contains 12 residues. The germline CDR1 and CDR2 sequences are SNHLY and FYNNEI.

The chain is built from TRBV7-2 and TRBJ1-1; TRBD1 is a possible D gene (5 bases). V lost 1 base, J lost 0 bases, and 6 bases lay in between. CDR1 and CDR2 from the germline V gene are SGHTA and FQGNSA. The CDR3 runs to 14 residues. The CDR3, as DNA: TGTGCCAGCAGCTTAGTGGGGGTGAACACTGAAGCTTTCTTT. Protein sequence: CASSLVGVNTEAFF.

This clonotype occurred many times. The V call is TRBV2, the J call TRBJ2-5, with D tentatively TRBD2 (5 bases). CDR1 is SNHLY and CDR2 is FYNNEI in the germline V gene. The CDR3 runs to 13 residues. The V end was cut by 7 bases, the J end by 5 bases, with 14 bases between. In DNA, the CDR3 is TGTGCCAGCACCGAGGGAAGGATCGAGACCCAGTACTTC. Amino acid sequence: CASTEGRIETQYF.

V usage is TRBV20-1 and J usage is TRBJ2-5, with a weak D call TRBD2 (5 bases). V was cut by 1 base and J by 2 bases, with 17 bases left in between. CDR3 length: 16 residues. Germline V gene sequence: CDR1 DFQATT, CDR2 SNEGSKA (reference sequence). The CDR3 nucleotides read TGCAGTGCTAGAGCCAGACTAACGGGTATTCAAGAGACCCAGTACTTC. This encodes CSARARLTGIQETQYF.

The gene calls are TRBV16 and TRBJ2-5; D is uncertain. This CDR3 is built from 14 residues. Deletions cut 0 bases from V and 5 bases from J, with 10 bases between. Germline V gives CDR1 KGHSY, CDR2 FQNENV. The CDR3 protein is CASSQSRYEETQYF. DNA of the CDR3: TGTGCCAGCAGCCAATCGCGGTACGAGGAGACCCAGTACTTC.

Comment on this clonotype: Compared with germline, one end of the junction differs, possibly owing to a read error. The chain couples TRBV11-2 to TRBJ2-2; 8 nucleotides agree with TRBD2. The CDR3 consists of 14 residues. Germline CDR1 reads SGHAT; CDR2 reads FQNNGV. This CDR3 is CASSGTSNTGELSF. For the CDR3, the DNA is TGTGCCAGCAGCGGGACTAGTAACACCGGGGAGCTGTCTTTT.

A remark on this clonotype: A much larger clone lies one base from this, so it may be a read error. The J gene is TRBJ2-5, the V gene TRBV20-1, with D possibly matching TRBD2 (7 bases). Trimming took 3 bases from V and 1 from J, leaving 18 bases between them. This CDR3 is built from 16 residues. Germline V gene sequence: CDR1 DFQATT, CDR2 SNEGSKA (reference sequence). The CDR3 loop reads CSASSWRGRSQETQYF. CDR3 sequence (DNA): TGCAGTGCTAGTTCCTGGCGGGGGCGGTCCCAAGAGACCCAGTACTTC.

The rearrangement joins TRBV20-1 to TRBJ1-1; D gene ambiguous. The germline V and J ends were trimmed by 2 bases and 0 bases, with 13 bases remaining between them. CDR3 size: 15 residues. CDR1 and CDR2 (germline): DFQATT, SNEGSKA (reference sequence). CDR3 loop: CSARNSREMNTEAFF. In nucleotides, the CDR3 is TGCAGTGCTAGAAACTCCAGAGAGATGAACACTGAAGCTTTCTTT.

V usage is TRBV10-1 and J usage is TRBJ2-3, with TRBD1 identical over 7 bases. This CDR3 spans 13 amino acids. Germline V gives CDR1 WNHNN, CDR2 SYGVQD (reference sequence). Losses at the gene ends were 7 bases for V and 4 bases for J; bases not matched to a gene: 5. The CDR3 DNA sequence: TGCGCCAGCACCGAAGGGACAGCAGATACGCAGTATTTT. It is translated as CASTEGTADTQYF.

This clonotype appeared a few times. The CDR3: CSVEKGQEAFF. The CDR3 nucleotides are TGCAGCGTTGAAAAAGGACAGGAAGCTTTCTTT. The rearrangement uses TRBV29-1 and TRBJ1-1; perhaps TRBD1 as D (6 bases). V was clipped by 2 bases and J by 8 bases, with 9 bases between them. Germline CDR1 and CDR2: SQVTM and ANQGSEA. This CDR3 contains 11 residues.

By share, this clonotype ranks as medium-sized. V gene TRBV19 combines with J gene TRBJ1-1; D may be TRBD1 (5 bases). V was clipped by 11 bases and J by 8 bases, with 21 bases between them. The CDR3 is made up of 13 amino acids. CDR1 and CDR2 (germline): LNHDA, SQIVND (reference sequence). The CDR3 loop is CAQSGAPAGEAFF. The DNA of the CDR3 is TGTGCCCAGAGTGGGGCCCCAGCAGGCGAAGCTTTCTTT.

The J gene is TRBJ2-1, the V gene TRBV11-1; D gene ambiguous. The V end was cut by 2 bases, the J end by 5 bases, with 13 bases between. The CDR3 contains 15 residues. From germline, CDR1 is SGHAT and CDR2 FQDESV (reference sequence). CDR3: CASSLFRTEDNEQFF. CDR3 nucleotide sequence: TGTGCCAGCAGCTTATTCCGGACGGAAGACAATGAGCAGTTCTTC.

V usage is TRBV2 and J usage is TRBJ2-2; D gene ambiguous. The CDR3 is 14 residues long. Trimming removed 5 bases at V and 6 bases at J, with 13 bases between. Germline assignment: CDR1 SNHLY and CDR2 FYNNEI. The chain's CDR3 is CASSSPPTSGELFF. The CDR3 region has the DNA TGTGCCAGCAGTTCCCCCCCGACTTCCGGGGAGCTGTTTTTT.

This chain uses TRBV5-1 with TRBJ2-5, with D perhaps TRBD1 or TRBD2 (5 bases each). Between the trimmed V and J ends, which lost 0 bases and 5 bases, there was a span of 11 bases. This CDR3 region has 14 residues. From germline, CDR1 is SGHRS and CDR2 YFSETQ. As DNA, the CDR3 is TGCGCCAGCAGCTTGGCCGTCAGGGAGGAGACCCAGTACTTC. Protein product: CASSLAVREETQYF.

The chain carries TRBV20-1 and TRBJ2-5; 8 bases agree with TRBD2. The germline gives CDR1 DFQATT, CDR2 SNEGSKA (reference sequence). This CDR3 spans 15 amino acids. V gave up 1 base and J gave up 2 bases; unmatched junction bases: 6. CDR3 in amino acids: CSARVSGRMQETQYF. CDR3 in DNA: TGCAGTGCTAGAGTAAGCGGGAGAATGCAAGAGACCCAGTACTTC.

This clonotype has just a few counts. The J gene is TRBJ2-7, the V gene TRBV6-5; 8 bases line up with TRBD2. The germline V gene has CDR1 MNHEY and CDR2 SVGAGI. The V and J ends lost 7 bases and 2 bases, in that order; junction bases with no gene match: 7. This CDR3 is built from 14 residues. The CDR3 coding sequence is TGTGCCAGCAAAAATAGCGGGGCCACCTACGAGCAGTACTTC. Its protein product is CASKNSGATYEQYF.

This clonotype was seen once. The chain carries TRBV6-5 and TRBJ2-3; perhaps TRBD1 as D (6 bases). The CDR3 has 16 residues. V dropped 6 bases and J dropped 0 bases, with 16 bases sitting between them. From germline, CDR1 is MNHEY and CDR2 SVGAGI. The CDR3 coding sequence is TGTGCCAGCAGCGAGGCACAGGGAACTAGCACAGATACGCAGTATTTT. Its translation is CASSEAQGTSTDTQYF.

This clonotype was detected ten times or more. V usage is TRBV4-1 and J usage is TRBJ2-7; D uncertain. Trimming removed 0 bases from V and 0 bases from J, with 12 bases in between. This CDR3 region has 16 residues. The germline V gene encodes CDR1 MGHRA and CDR2 YSYEKL. In DNA, the CDR3 is TGCGCCAGCAGCCAAGAGCCGAGCGTCAGCTCCTACGAGCAGTACTTC. Protein: CASSQEPSVSSYEQYF.

This clonotype showed up just once. The genes are TRBV7-2 and TRBJ1-1; D is unresolved. V gave up 5 bases and J gave up 0 bases, with 10 bases separating them. Germline CDR1 reads SGHTA; CDR2 reads FQGNSA. This CDR3 is built from 14 residues. The CDR3 spells CASSPLGMNTEAFF. DNA of the CDR3: TGTGCCAGCAGCCCGTTAGGCATGAACACTGAAGCTTTCTTT.

This chain connects TRBV7-8 to TRBJ1-1; 11 nucleotides agree with TRBD1. Looked up from germline, CDR1 is SGHVS and CDR2 is FQNEAQ. Trimming cost V 9 bases and J 4 bases; bases outside gene matches: 7. The CDR3 runs 14 residues. The CDR3 DNA is TGTGCCAGTAGTAGGGACAGGGGGTTCACTGAAGCTTTCTTT. Its translation: CASSRDRGFTEAFF.

Comments on this clonotype: This may come from a read error, since a much larger clone is one base off. This chain connects TRBV10-3 to TRBJ2-7, with D perhaps TRBD1 or TRBD2 (5 bases each). Trimming left V 6 bases short and J 3 bases short, with 18 bases between. The CDR3 covers 15 residues. CDR1 is ENHRY, CDR2 SYGVKD, per germline. CDR3 amino acids: CAISSGPNNHYEQYF. The CDR3 DNA sequence: TGTGCCATCAGCTCGGGACCGAACAACCACTACGAGCAGTACTTC.

This clonotype has more than one count but fewer than ten. The J gene is TRBJ2-2, the V gene TRBV6-6; 8 bases line up with TRBD1. V trimming: 2 bases; J trimming: 4 bases; junction bases outside the gene matches: 9. CDR3 length equals 17 residues. The germline V gene has CDR1 MNHNY and CDR2 SVGAGI (reference sequence). This CDR3 is CASSYRRGQGGTGELFF. Here the CDR3 DNA reads TGTGCCAGCAGTTACCGCCGAGGACAGGGTGGCACCGGGGAGCTGTTTTTT.

V is TRBV4-2 and J is TRBJ1-1; TRBD1 might be the D (5 bases). CDR3 size: 16 residues. The V gene's germline CDR1 is LGHNA and CDR2 YNFKEQ. V was clipped by 4 bases and J by 3 bases, with 18 bases between them. As DNA, the CDR3 is TGTGCCAGCAGCCCCTCGGGGGGTGGGCCGGACACTGAAGCTTTCTTT. It yields the protein CASSPSGGGPDTEAFF.

V is TRBV6-5 and J is TRBJ2-7, with TRBD2 matching 7 bases. The CDR3 sequence is 14 residues long. CDR1 is MNHEY, CDR2 SVGAGI, per germline. Trimming cost V 2 bases and J 3 bases; bases outside gene matches: 4. CDR3 region: CASSYSGTDYEQYF. The CDR3 DNA sequence: TGTGCCAGCAGTTACAGCGGGACGGACTACGAGCAGTACTTC.

The chain combines TRBV9 with TRBJ1-5; perhaps TRBD1 as D (5 bases). The CDR3 is 15 amino acids. Looked up from germline, CDR1 is SGDLS and CDR2 is YYNGEE. V lost 2 bases and J 6 bases, leaving 15 bases between the germline ends. For the CDR3, the DNA is TGTGCCAGCAGCGTGGGGACTACCGACGGTCAGCCCCAGCATTTT. Translating gives CASSVGTTDGQPQHF.

This clonotype showed up just a few times. For the CDR3, the DNA is TGTGCCAGCAGCAACGGACTAGCGGGGGGGATGCGTCCAGAGACCCAGTACTTC. Translating gives CASSNGLAGGMRPETQYF. The V and J genes are TRBV6-6 and TRBJ2-5; 15 bases align to TRBD2. The CDR3 is 18 residues long. Germline V gene lookup returns CDR1 MNHNY and CDR2 SVGAGI (reference sequence). The junction had 12 bases not matched to a gene; V was cut back by 6 bases and J by 4 bases.

The rearrangement links TRBV12-3 or TRBV12-4 to TRBJ2-7; D gene uncertain. The DNA end lines up better with TRBJ2-1; the J call may be wrong. There are 13 residues in the CDR3. The CDR3 sequence: CASSSPHFHEQFF. Here the CDR3 DNA reads TGTGCCAGCAGTTCCCCGCACTTCCATGAGCAGTTCTTC.